This TCR beta chain comes out of a study of T cells after yellow fever vaccination. TCRdb re-derived calls from the 5' RACE reads in MiXCR, one entry per CDR3 protein. In the table there are around 550,000 distinct CDR3 sequences, around 21% of which are singletons. This clonotype occurred a few times. This CDR3 has 17 amino acids. After removal of 6 bases from V and 3 bases from J, the junction contained 11 bases not matched to a gene. Germline CDR1 SGHAT, CDR2 FQNNGV. Sample: PBMCs, taken 15 days after the yellow fever booster vaccination. This clonotype originated in a man aged 25-40 years who received the YFV17D yellow fever vaccine. The rearrangement links TRBV11-2 to TRBJ2-1; 10 nucleotides match TRBD2. CDR3 region: CASSTTTRTSGYNEQFF. CDR3 DNA: TGTGCCAGCAGTACTACGACCCGGACTAGCGGCTACAATGAGCAGTTCTTC.